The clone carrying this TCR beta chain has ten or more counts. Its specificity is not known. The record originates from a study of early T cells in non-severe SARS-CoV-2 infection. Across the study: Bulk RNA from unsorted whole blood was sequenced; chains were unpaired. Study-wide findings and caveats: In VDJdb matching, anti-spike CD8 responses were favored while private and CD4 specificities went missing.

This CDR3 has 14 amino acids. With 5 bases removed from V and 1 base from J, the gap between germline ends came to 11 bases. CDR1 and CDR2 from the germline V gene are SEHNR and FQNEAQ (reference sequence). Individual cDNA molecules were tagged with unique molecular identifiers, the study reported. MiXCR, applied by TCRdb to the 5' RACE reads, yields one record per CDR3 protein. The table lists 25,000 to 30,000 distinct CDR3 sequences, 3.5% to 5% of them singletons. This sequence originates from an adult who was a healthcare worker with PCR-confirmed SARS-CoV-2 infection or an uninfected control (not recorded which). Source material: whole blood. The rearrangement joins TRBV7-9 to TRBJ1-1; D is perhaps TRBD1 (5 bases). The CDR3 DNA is TGTGCCAGCAGCCCCGCGACAGCGAACACTGAAGCTTTCTTT. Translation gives CASSPATANTEAFF.